These 8 T cell receptor beta chains came from one sample sequenced in a study of cytomegalovirus exposure and HLA in healthy donors. With 60 Vbeta and 13 Jbeta primers, the PCR was carried out. Generated by immunoSEQ multiplex PCR, the TCRdb table keeps only in-frame clones and is missing some. The sample has some 180,000 clones; 80% to 90% are singletons. The sample consisted of PBMCs. These receptors all come from a man in his forties in good health and CMV-seropositive.

The chain links TRBV14 to TRBJ2-7, with D tentatively TRBD1 (5 bases). This CDR3 comprises 12 residues. With 4 bases removed from V and 5 bases from J, the gap between germline ends came to 9 bases. Germline lookup yields CDR1 SGHDN and CDR2 FVKESK. CDR3 coding DNA: TGTGCCAGCAGCCTGGGGCACCACGAGCAGTACTTC. The encoded protein is CASSLGHHEQYF.

The V call is TRBV5-1, the J call TRBJ2-7; 8 positions agree with TRBD2. The CDR3 has 14 residues. CDR1 is SGHRS, CDR2 YFSETQ, per germline. V trimming: 6 bases; J trimming: 5 bases; junction bases outside the gene matches: 10. This chain's CDR3 is CASTSGGAGDEQYF. CDR3 DNA sequence: TGCGCCAGCACCTCGGGGGGGGCGGGGGACGAGCAGTACTTC.

This sequence joins TRBV14 and TRBJ1-1; TRBD1 might be the D (5 bases). In germline, CDR1 is SGHDN, CDR2 FVKESK. Trimming took 2 bases from V and 5 from J, leaving 12 bases between them. This CDR3 has 14 residues. CDR3: CASSQRVRGTEAFF. In DNA, the CDR3 is TGTGCCAGCAGCCAACGGGTACGGGGGACTGAAGCTTTCTTT. The entire variable domain, with the rest obtained from reference TRBV14 and TRBJ1-1, is as follows: EAGVTQFPSHSVIEKGQTVTLRCDPISGHDNLYWYRRVMGKEIKFLLHFVKESKQDESGMPNNRFLAERTGGTYSTLKVQPAELEDSGVYFCASSQRVRGTEAFFGQGTRLTVV.

As concerns this clone: In the same sample, other DNA sequences code for this CDR3. The V call is TRBV28, the J call TRBJ1-3; 9 nucleotides agree with TRBD1. The CDR3 is 16 residues long. The V gene's germline CDR1 is MDHEN and CDR2 SYDVKM. Trimming cost V 5 bases and J 2 bases; bases outside gene matches: 7. The CDR3 nucleotides are TGTGCCAGCAGTCCCTTAGGGACAGGGCCTGGAAACACCATATATTTT. Amino acid sequence: CASSPLGTGPGNTIYF.

The genes are TRBV25-1 and TRBJ2-1; 7 nucleotides align to TRBD2. From germline, CDR1 is MGHDK and CDR2 SYGVNS. This CDR3 has 13 amino acids. The ends lost 2 bases at V and 6 bases at J; junction bases unmatched: 1. Here the CDR3 reads CASSEGGGNEQFF. The DNA of the CDR3 is TGTGCCAGCAGTGAAGGGGGGGGCAATGAGCAGTTCTTC.

With regard to this clone: Different DNA sequences within this sample yield the same CDR3. The chain uses TRBV6-1 and TRBJ2-7, with TRBD1 identical over 11 bases. J gave up 7 bases and V 4 bases, and 3 bases lay outside the gene matches. Germline CDR1 is MNHNS and CDR2 is SASEGT. The length of the CDR3 is 13 residues. The CDR3 DNA follows: TGTGCCAGCAGTGGAGGGACAGGGGGAGAGCAGTACTTC. It yields the protein CASSGGTGGEQYF.

This clone was seen more than once but under ten times. This sequence joins TRBV5-6 and TRBJ2-1; D not resolved. Germline CDR1 reads SGHDT; CDR2 reads YYEEEE. This CDR3 has 14 residues. V was trimmed by 0 bases and J by 0 bases, leaving 4 bases between them. CDR3 amino acids: CASSLGSSYNEQFF. CDR3 nucleotide sequence: TGTGCCAGCAGCTTGGGTAGCTCCTACAATGAGCAGTTCTTC.

Concerning this clone: Sequence at one end of the junction differs from germline and may be a read error. Other DNA sequences in this sample translate to the same CDR3. V is TRBV27 and J is TRBJ2-4; 9 positions agree with TRBD1. CDR3 length: 17 amino acids. Germline assignment: CDR1 MNHEY and CDR2 SMNVEV (reference sequence). The CDR3 coding sequence is TGTGCCAGCAGTTCAAAACAGGGGGCGAGTGCCAAAAACATTCAGTATTTC. Translating gives CASSSKQGASAKNIQYF.